This paragraph covers one TCR beta chain sequence. The data were taken from a study of T cell responses to AZD1222 COVID-19 vaccine. Trimming took 4 bases from V and 3 from J; bases not matched to a gene: 6. The CDR3 extends over 15 amino acids. Germline V gene sequence: CDR1 SGHTA, CDR2 FQGNSA. The method was immunoSEQ multiplex PCR; TCRdb's version includes in-frame clones alone and lacks a portion of them. This repertoire shows around 120,000 clones, about 89% found once; its top ten account for around 30%. The V call is TRBV7-2, the J call TRBJ2-5; TRBD2 matches 9 bases. The receptor's source is an adult in good health. This specimen consisted of peripheral blood, obtained on day 0 of AZD1222 vaccination. The DNA of the CDR3 is TGTGCCAGCAGCTCACAGCGGGGGGCCAAAGAGACCCAGTACTTC. Amino acids: CASSSQRGAKETQYF.